This T cell receptor beta chain was recorded in a study of blood T cells in healthy people across ages. General study results and limits: PBMCs went unsorted, and a conclusive naive versus antigen-experienced comparison was therefore prevented.

Notes on this clonotype: Its antigen is as yet unknown.

The authors drew around 11 milliliters of peripheral blood from each donor. The second PCR ran about 6 to 12 cycles with a sample-barcoded 5' primer and J-beta primers. Every single cDNA molecule received a tag from a template-switch adaptor with 12 random nucleotides. MiXCR, run by TCRdb on the 5' RACE reads, gives a single entry per CDR3 protein. In the table there are some 760,000 distinct CDR3 sequences, approximately 25% of which are singletons. This CDR3 comprises 12 residues. The germline V gene encodes CDR1 SGHTA and CDR2 FQGNSA. Between the trimmed V and J ends, which lost 3 bases and 5 bases, there was a span of 7 bases. This sample also appeared in a second study, on T cells of mothers and their children. From that report: Study donors consisted of a few healthy Caucasian mothers and their six children.

This chain joins TRBV7-2 and TRBJ2-5, with D hard to call. This clonotype was sampled from a boy between 10 and 17 years old in good health. The sample was blood. DNA of the CDR3: TGTGCCAGCAGCTTTTCCGCCGAGACCCAGTACTTC. It specifies CASSFSAETQYF.